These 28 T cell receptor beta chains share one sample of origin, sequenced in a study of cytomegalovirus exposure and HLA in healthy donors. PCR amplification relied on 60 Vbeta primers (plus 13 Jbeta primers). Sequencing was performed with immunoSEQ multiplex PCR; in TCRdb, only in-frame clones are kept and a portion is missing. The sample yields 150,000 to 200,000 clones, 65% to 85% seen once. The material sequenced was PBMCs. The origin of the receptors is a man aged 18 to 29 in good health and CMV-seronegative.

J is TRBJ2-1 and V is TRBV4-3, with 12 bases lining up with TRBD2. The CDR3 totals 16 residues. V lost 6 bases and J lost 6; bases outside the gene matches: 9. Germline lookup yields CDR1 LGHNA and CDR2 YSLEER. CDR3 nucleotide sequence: TGCGCCAGCAGTCTAATTCTAGCGGGGGGGCTCAATGAGCAGTTCTTC. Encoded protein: CASSLILAGGLNEQFF.

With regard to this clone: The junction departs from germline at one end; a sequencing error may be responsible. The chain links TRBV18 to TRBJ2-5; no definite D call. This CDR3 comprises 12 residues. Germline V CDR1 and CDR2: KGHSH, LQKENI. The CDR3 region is CASTPSQETQYF. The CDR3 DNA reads TGTGCCAGCACACCTAGCCAAGAGACCCAGTACTTC.

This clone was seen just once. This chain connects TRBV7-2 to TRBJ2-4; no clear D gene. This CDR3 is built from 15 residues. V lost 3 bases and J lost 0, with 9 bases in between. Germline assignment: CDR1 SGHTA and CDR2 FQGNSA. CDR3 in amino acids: CASSLSFLAKNIQYF. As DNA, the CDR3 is TGTGCCAGCAGCTTGAGTTTCCTAGCCAAAAACATTCAGTACTTC.

The CDR3 sequence is CASSLEQLFGNEQFF. CDR3 coding DNA: TGTGCCAGCAGCTTGGAGCAACTTTTTGGCAATGAGCAGTTCTTC. The V and J genes are TRBV5-4 and TRBJ2-1, with D hard to call. V dropped 0 bases and J dropped 6 bases, with 13 bases sitting between them. The CDR3 covers 15 residues. Germline CDR1 is SGHNT and CDR2 is YYREEE (reference sequence).

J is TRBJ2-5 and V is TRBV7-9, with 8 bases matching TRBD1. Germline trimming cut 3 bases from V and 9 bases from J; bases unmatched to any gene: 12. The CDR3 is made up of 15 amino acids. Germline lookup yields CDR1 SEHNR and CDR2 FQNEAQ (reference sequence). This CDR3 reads CASSLDRAYPRAQYF. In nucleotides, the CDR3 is TGTGCCAGCAGCTTGGACAGGGCCTACCCCAGGGCCCAGTACTTC.

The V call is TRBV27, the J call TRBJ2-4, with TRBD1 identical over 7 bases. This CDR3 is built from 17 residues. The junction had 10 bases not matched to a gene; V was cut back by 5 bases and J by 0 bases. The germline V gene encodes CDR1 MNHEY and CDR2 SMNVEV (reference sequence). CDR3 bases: TGTGCCAGCAGTGAAATGGGACAGCTGCTAGCCAAAAACATTCAGTACTTC. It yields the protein CASSEMGQLLAKNIQYF.

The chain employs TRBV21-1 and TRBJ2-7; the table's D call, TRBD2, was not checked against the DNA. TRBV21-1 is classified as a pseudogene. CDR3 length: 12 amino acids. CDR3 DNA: TGTGCCAGCAGCATCCTTGCCTACGAGCAGTACTTC. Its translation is CASSILAYEQYF.

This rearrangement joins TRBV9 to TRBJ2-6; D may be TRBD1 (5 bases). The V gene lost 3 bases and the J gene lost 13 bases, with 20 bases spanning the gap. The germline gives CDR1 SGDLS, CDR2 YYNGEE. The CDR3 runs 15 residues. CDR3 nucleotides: TGTGCCAGCAGCGAGGCAGGGTTCTGGCCAAATGTCCTGACTTTC. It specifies CASSEAGFWPNVLTF.

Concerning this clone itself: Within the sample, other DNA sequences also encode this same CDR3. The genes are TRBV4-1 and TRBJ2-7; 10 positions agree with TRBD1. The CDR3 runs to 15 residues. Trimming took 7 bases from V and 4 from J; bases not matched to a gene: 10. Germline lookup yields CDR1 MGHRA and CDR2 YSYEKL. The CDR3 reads CASTFADRGGYEQYF. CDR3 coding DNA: TGCGCCAGCACCTTTGCGGACAGGGGGGGATACGAGCAGTACTTC.

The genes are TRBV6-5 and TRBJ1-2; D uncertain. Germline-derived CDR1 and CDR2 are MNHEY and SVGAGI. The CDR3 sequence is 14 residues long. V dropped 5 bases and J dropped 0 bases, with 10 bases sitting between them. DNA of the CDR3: TGTGCCAGCAGTGCAGCGGTCTCTAACTATGGCTACACCTTC. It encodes CASSAAVSNYGYTF.

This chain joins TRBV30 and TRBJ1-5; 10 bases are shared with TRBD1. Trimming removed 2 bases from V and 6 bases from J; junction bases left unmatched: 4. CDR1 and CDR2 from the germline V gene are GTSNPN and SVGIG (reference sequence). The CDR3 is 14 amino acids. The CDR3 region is CAWSIGQGGQPQHF. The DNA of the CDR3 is TGTGCCTGGAGTATAGGACAGGGGGGTCAGCCCCAGCATTTT.

This CDR3 is CASSDPGDRGPYEQYF. The DNA for the CDR3 is TGTGCCAGCAGTGATCCTGGGGACAGGGGCCCCTACGAGCAGTACTTC. This chain connects TRBV2 to TRBJ2-7, with 10 nucleotides matching TRBD1. The length of the CDR3 is 16 residues. Trimming removed 3 bases from V and 2 bases from J; junction bases left unmatched: 7. Germline assignment: CDR1 SNHLY and CDR2 FYNNEI.

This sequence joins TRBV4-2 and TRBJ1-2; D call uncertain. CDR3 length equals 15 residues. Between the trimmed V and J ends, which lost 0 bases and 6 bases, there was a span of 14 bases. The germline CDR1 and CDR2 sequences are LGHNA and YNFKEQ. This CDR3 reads CASSQDFGVINGYTF. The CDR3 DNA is TGTGCCAGCAGCCAAGATTTCGGGGTTATCAATGGCTACACCTTC.

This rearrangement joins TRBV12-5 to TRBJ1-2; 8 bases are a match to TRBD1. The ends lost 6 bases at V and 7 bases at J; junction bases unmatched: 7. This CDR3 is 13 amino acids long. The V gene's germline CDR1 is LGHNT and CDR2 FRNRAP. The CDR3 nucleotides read TGTGCTAGTGGGACGGACAGGGCGGCTGGCTACACCTTC. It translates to CASGTDRAAGYTF.

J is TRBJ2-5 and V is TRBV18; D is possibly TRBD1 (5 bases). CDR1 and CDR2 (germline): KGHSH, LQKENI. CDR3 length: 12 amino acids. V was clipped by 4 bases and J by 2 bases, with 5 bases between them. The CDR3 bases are TGTGCCAGCTCACGACAGCAAGAGACCCAGTACTTC. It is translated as CASSRQQETQYF.

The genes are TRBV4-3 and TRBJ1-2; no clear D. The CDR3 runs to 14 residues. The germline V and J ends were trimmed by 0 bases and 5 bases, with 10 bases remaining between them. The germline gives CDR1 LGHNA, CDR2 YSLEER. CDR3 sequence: CASSQDPGLYGYTF. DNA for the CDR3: TGCGCCAGCAGCCAAGACCCGGGATTGTATGGCTACACCTTC.

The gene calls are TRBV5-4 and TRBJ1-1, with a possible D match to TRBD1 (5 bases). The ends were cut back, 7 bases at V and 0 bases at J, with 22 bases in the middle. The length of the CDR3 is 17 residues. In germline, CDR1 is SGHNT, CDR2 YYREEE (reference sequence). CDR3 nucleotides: TGTGCCAGCCTACCTCCCGGGAGGGGTATCATGAACACTGAAGCTTTCTTT. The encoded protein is CASLPPGRGIMNTEAFF.

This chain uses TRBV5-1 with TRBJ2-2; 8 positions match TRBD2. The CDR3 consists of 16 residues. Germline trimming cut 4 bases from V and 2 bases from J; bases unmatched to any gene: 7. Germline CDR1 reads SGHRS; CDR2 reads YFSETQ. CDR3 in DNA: TGCGCCAGCAGCGAGGGTAGCGGGGTTAACACCGGGGAGCTGTTTTTT. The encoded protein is CASSEGSGVNTGELFF.

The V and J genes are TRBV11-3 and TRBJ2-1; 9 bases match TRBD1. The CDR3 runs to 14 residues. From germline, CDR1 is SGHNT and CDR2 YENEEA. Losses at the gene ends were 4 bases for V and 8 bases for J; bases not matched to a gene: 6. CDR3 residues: CASSWGQGRDEQFF. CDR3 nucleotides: TGTGCCAGCAGCTGGGGACAGGGCAGAGATGAGCAGTTCTTC.

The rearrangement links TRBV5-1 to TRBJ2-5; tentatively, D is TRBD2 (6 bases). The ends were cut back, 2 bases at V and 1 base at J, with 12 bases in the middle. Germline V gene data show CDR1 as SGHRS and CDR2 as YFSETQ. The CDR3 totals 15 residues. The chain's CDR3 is CASSFPGTRQETQYF. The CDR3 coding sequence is TGCGCCAGCAGCTTTCCCGGGACTCGCCAAGAGACCCAGTACTTC. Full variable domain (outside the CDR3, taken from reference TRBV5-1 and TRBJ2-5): KAGVTQTPRYLIKTRGQQVTLSCSPISGHRSVSWYQQTPGQGLQFLFEYFSETQRNKGNFPGRFSGRQFSNSRSEMNVSTLELGDSALYLCASSFPGTRQETQYFGPGTRLLVL.

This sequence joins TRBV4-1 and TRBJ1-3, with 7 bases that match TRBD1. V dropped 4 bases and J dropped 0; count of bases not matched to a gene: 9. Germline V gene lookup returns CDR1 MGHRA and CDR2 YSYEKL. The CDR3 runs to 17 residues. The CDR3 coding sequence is TGCGCCAGCAGCCGACCCGGACAGGATAACTCTGGAAACACCATATATTTT. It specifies CASSRPGQDNSGNTIYF.

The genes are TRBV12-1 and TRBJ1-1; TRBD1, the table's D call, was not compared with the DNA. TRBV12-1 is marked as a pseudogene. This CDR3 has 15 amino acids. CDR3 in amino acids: CASSSGTAINTEAFF. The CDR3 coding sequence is TGTGCCAGCAGCTCCGGGACAGCGATCAACACTGAAGCTTTCTTT.

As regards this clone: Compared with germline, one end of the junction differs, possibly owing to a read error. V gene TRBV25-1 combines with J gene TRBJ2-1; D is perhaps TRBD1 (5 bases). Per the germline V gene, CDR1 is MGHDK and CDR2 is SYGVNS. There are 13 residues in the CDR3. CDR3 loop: CANSEFSVGRQFF. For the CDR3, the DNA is TGTGCCAACAGTGAATTTTCTGTGGGGCGGCAGTTCTTC.

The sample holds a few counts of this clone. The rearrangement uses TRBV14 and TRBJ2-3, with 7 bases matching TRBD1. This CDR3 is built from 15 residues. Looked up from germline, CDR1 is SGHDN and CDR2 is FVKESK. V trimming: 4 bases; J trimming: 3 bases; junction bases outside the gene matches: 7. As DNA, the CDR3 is TGTGCCAGCAGCCGGGCACAGGGGTGGACAGATACGCAGTATTTT. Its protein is CASSRAQGWTDTQYF.

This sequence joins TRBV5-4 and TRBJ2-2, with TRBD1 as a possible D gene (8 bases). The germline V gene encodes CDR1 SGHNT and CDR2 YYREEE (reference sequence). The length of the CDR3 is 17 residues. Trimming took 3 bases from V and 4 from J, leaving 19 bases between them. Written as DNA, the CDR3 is TGTGCCAGCAGCTCATTTACAGGGGGGGTCGTCACCGGGGAGCTGTTTTTT. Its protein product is CASSSFTGGVVTGELFF.

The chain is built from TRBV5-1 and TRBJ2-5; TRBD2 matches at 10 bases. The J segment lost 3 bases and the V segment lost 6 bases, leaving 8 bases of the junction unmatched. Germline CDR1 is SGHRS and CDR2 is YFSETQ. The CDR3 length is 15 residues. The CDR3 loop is CASTWGSGGKETQYF. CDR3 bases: TGCGCCAGCACCTGGGGTAGCGGGGGGAAAGAGACCCAGTACTTC.

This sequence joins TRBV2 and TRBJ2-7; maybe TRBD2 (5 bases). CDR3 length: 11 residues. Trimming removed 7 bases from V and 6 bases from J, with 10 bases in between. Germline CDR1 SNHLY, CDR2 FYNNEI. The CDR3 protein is CASNRRGEQYF. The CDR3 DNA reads TGTGCCAGCAATCGACGGGGCGAGCAGTACTTC.

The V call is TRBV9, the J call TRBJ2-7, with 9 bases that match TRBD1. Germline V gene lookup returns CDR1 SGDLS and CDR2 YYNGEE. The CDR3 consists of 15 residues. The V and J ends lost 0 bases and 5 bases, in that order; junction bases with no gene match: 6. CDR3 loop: CASSVDGTGFNEQYF. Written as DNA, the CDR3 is TGTGCCAGCAGCGTAGACGGGACAGGGTTTAACGAGCAGTACTTC.